The T cell receptor (beta chain) described here comes from a study of T cells after yellow fever vaccination. Study-level information: Fractions with few cells were prepared using SMART-Seq v4 Ultra Low Input.

This CDR3 is built from 14 residues. Germline V lookup: CDR1 GTSNPN, CDR2 SVGIG (reference sequence). The J segment lost 8 bases and the V segment lost 3 bases, leaving 9 bases of the junction unmatched. Study-level points and caveats: Clonotype sharing between CD4 and CD8 compartments was small. Boosting was followed by the reappearance of most primary-vaccination clones (just under 98% CD4, about 90% CD8).

This clonotype has only a few counts. What it recognizes is unknown. Template switching by 5'RACE produced TCR cDNA, adding a universal primer site and UMIs. TCRdb reprocessed the 5' RACE reads via MiXCR and lists one record per CDR3 protein. Among roughly 500,000 distinct CDR3 sequences listed, 15% to 20% were seen once. The receptor was isolated from a man aged 30 to 45 who received the YFV17D yellow fever vaccine. The chain links TRBV30 to TRBJ2-1; 8 nucleotides agree with TRBD1. The sample here was PBMCs, taken 15 days after the yellow fever booster vaccination. CDR3 sequence: CAWSPGQGNDEQFF. Here the CDR3 DNA reads TGTGCCTGGAGCCCAGGACAGGGTAATGATGAGCAGTTCTTC.